This TCR beta chain is drawn from a study of blood T cell repertoires in COVID-19. Enrollees, about 18 to 100 years old, lived in approximately 25 US areas. In the source study's methods: Amplification of reference gene primers was used by the study to estimate nucleated cell counts. TCRdb keeps only in-frame clones here, not all; method: immunoSEQ multiplex PCR. The V and J calls and clone size come from that table; D and trimming were worked out from the DNA. The sample has roughly 230,000 clones; around 86% are singletons. Material for sequencing was PBMCs or T cells enriched from blood (not recorded which). This sequence originates from a man aged 25-45 years in a cohort exposed to, infected with or recovered from COVID-19 (not recorded which).

CDR3 region: CASSSEGGGSYNEQFF. The CDR3 bases are TGTGCCAGCAGCTCAGAGGGCGGGGGCTCCTACAATGAGCAGTTCTTC. The genes are TRBV7-3 and TRBJ2-1; 7 nucleotides agree with TRBD2. The trim removed 4 bases at V and 0 bases at J, leaving 6 bases unmatched. The CDR3 consists of 16 residues. CDR1 and CDR2 (germline): SGHTA, FQGTGA.